Detailed here is one TCR beta chain. The length of the CDR3 is 14 residues. The germline V gene has CDR1 SGHDT and CDR2 YYEEEE. V was pared by 0 bases and J by 5 bases, with 2 bases of the junction left unmatched. The method was immunoSEQ multiplex PCR; TCRdb's version includes in-frame clones alone and lacks a portion of them. The table has about 19,000 clones, approximately 80% seen once; the top ten hold 10%. These data are taken from a study of somatic mutations in cytotoxic T cells in rheumatoid arthritis. The TCR originated in a woman between 50 and 59 years old in good health. The sequencing sample was made of CD8+ T cells sorted from blood. The J gene is TRBJ1-5, the V gene TRBV5-6; 7 nucleotides match TRBD1. The CDR3 spells CASSLGTGDQPQHF. The CDR3 DNA reads as TGTGCCAGCAGCTTGGGGACAGGTGATCAGCCCCAGCATTTT. Full variable domain (missing parts from reference TRBV5-6 and TRBJ1-5): DAGVTQSPTHLIKTRGQQVTLRCSPKSGHDTVSWYQQALGQGPQFIFQYYEEEERQRGNFPDRFSGHQFPNYSSELNVNALLLGDSALYLCASSLGTGDQPQHFGDGTRLSIL.